Below, one TCR beta chain is given with its context. Its specificity is not known. Assay: immunoSEQ multiplex PCR; the TCRdb copy retains only in-frame clones and omits some. The data show more than 85,000 clones, about 88% seen once. The CDR3 runs to 14 residues. Trimming pared 0 bases from V and 4 bases from J, leaving 10 bases between. CDR1 SGHNT and CDR2 YYREEE come from the germline V gene (reference sequence). The data originate from a study of T cell responses to AZD1222 COVID-19 vaccine. Study observations and caveats: Seropositive AZD1222 recipients at baseline numbered only five or six. Spike-specific TCR breadth and depth went up after people got two AZD1222 doses. In a largely white British group with more females than males, clonal diversity was possibly underestimated.

The sequence was collected from an adult in good health. J is TRBJ1-2 and V is TRBV5-4; D unresolved. The sample in question was peripheral blood, obtained on day 0 of AZD1222 vaccination. The CDR3 reads CASSLVGSLYGYTF. The CDR3, as DNA: TGTGCCAGCAGCTTGGTGGGTAGCCTCTATGGCTACACCTTC.